The present T cell receptor beta chain was sequenced within a study of shared clonotypes between healthy human individuals. Whole-study results and caveats: On the whole, naive subsets had larger estimated richness than memory subsets had. About 5% of naive CD4 clonotypes were shared across several donors.

The CDR3 consists of 14 residues. V lost 3 bases and J 7 bases, leaving 15 bases between the germline ends. The germline V gene has CDR1 SNHLY and CDR2 FYNNEI. Some clones are missing from TCRdb's copy, which holds only in-frame ones; the method was immunoSEQ multiplex PCR. This table holds 2 million to 2.5 million clones, roughly 95% found once. This clone occurred once. Antigen: not known. The genes are TRBV2 and TRBJ1-2; D is perhaps TRBD1 (5 bases). This TCR was sampled from a man between 18 and 35 years old in good health. Source material: naive CD4+ T cells sorted from blood. Subset reported: CD45RA+ positively selected. CDR3 nucleotide sequence: TGTGCCAGCAGTGACCACGGGGGGTCGCGTGGCTACACCTTC. It translates to CASSDHGGSRGYTF.